This TCR beta chain was obtained from a study of metastatic and nonmetastatic thyroid tumors. Study-level background: It was across blood and tumor or nodule tissue from malignant and benign thyroid patients that repertoires were compared. Regarding the study as a whole: Malignant thyroid tumors reportedly exceeded benign nodules significantly in TCR beta diversity, with the difference appearing in blood and tumor.

Of note for this clone: Its matching antigen is unknown.

Patients had received no treatment of any kind before thyroid surgery. In the source study's methods: The study's classifier, a distant-metastasis tool for papillary thyroid cancer, was built using CDR3 differences across clinicopathological groups. Via MiXCR, TCRdb re-called the PCR reads. The V and J calls, along with clone size, are taken from TCRdb and not from the paper's own processing. The table has approximately 31,000 clones, roughly a fifth seen once. The source material was blood. The origin of this receptor is a female donor with papillary thyroid cancer or a benign thyroid nodule (not recorded which). Some clones in this sample may be carry-over from other donors' samples.

The CDR3 coding sequence is TGTGCCAGCAGCCAGAGTGCAGGGGGCCGTAATGAAAAACTGTTTTTT. Translating it yields CASSQSAGGRNEKLFF. The gene calls are TRBV7-8 and TRBJ1-4, with TRBD1 matching 8 bases. The CDR3 covers 16 residues. The germline CDR1 and CDR2 sequences are SGHVS and FQNEAQ. The trim removed 5 bases at V and 4 bases at J, leaving 9 bases unmatched.